One and the same sample provided the 18 T cell receptor beta chains below, sequenced in a study of blood T cell repertoires in COVID-19. Using immunoSEQ multiplex PCR, the repertoire was profiled, and TCRdb retains in-frame clones only, with some absent. The table has over 250,000 clones, around 89% seen once. Sequencing was done on a sample of PBMCs or T cells enriched from blood (not recorded which). These receptors were collected from a woman between 50 and 59 years old who had recovered from COVID-19.

The chain carries TRBV30 and TRBJ1-1, with 8 bases identical to TRBD1. With V trimmed by 5 bases and J by 4 bases, 0 bases remained unmatched. The V gene's germline CDR1 is GTSNPN and CDR2 SVGIG (reference sequence). The CDR3 length is 11 residues. The CDR3 region has the DNA TGTGCCTGGGACAGGGGCACTGAAGCTTTCTTT. Residues: CAWDRGTEAFF.

This chain links TRBV6-5 with TRBJ2-1, with 9 positions matching TRBD1. Germline values: CDR1 MNHEY, CDR2 SVGAGI. V lost 3 bases and J lost 3; bases outside the gene matches: 3. The CDR3 loop spans 15 amino acids. DNA of the CDR3: TGTGCCAGCAGTTATTCGGGACAGGGCTACAATGAGCAGTTCTTC. This encodes CASSYSGQGYNEQFF.

The chain uses TRBV7-2 and TRBJ1-1, with 9 bases lining up with TRBD1. CDR3 length: 15 amino acids. The germline V gene has CDR1 SGHTA and CDR2 FQGNSA. V shed 4 bases and J 4 bases; nucleotides not matched to a gene: 7. CDR3 amino acids: CASSSPDRGVTEAFF. CDR3 coding DNA: TGTGCCAGCAGCTCTCCCGACAGGGGGGTCACTGAAGCTTTCTTT. Drawing the rest from reference TRBV7-2 and TRBJ1-1, the complete variable domain is GAGVSQSPSNKVTEKGKDVELRCDPISGHTALYWYRQSLGQGLEFLIYFQGNSAPDKSGLPSDRFSAERTGGSVSTLTIQRTQQEDSAVYLCASSSPDRGVTEAFFGQGTRLTVV.

The V gene is TRBV7-2, the J gene TRBJ2-5; perhaps TRBD1 as D (7 bases). Trimming stripped 5 bases from V and 7 bases from J, with 17 bases between. The CDR3 is 14 residues long. CDR1 and CDR2 (germline): SGHTA, FQGNSA. The CDR3 region is CASSQGRTGGTQYF. The CDR3 DNA reads as TGTGCCAGCAGCCAAGGGAGGACAGGTGGGACCCAGTACTTC.

This clone has just one count. The chain links TRBV27 to TRBJ2-1; D is possibly TRBD2 (6 bases). Germline lookup yields CDR1 MNHEY and CDR2 SMNVEV (reference sequence). The CDR3 length is 15 residues. V was cut by 5 bases and J by 8 bases, with 19 bases left in between. CDR3 region: CASSPDSGVGYEQFF. CDR3 coding DNA: TGTGCCAGCAGTCCTGACTCGGGAGTCGGCTATGAGCAGTTCTTC.

In nucleotides, the CDR3 is TGTGCCAGCAGCGCGCCGTACGAGCAGTACTTC. This codes for CASSAPYEQYF. The chain is built from TRBV28 and TRBJ2-7; no clear D. Trimming took off 6 bases at V and 4 bases at J, with 7 bases between the two ends. The germline gives CDR1 MDHEN, CDR2 SYDVKM. This CDR3 is 11 amino acids long. Variable domain in full (rest from reference TRBV28 and TRBJ2-7): DVKVTQSSRYLVKRTGEKVFLECVQDMDHENMFWYRQDPGLGLRLIYFSYDVKMKEKGDIPEGYSVSREKKERFSLILESASTNQTSMYLCASSAPYEQYFGPGTRLTVT.

The V call is TRBV5-1, the J call TRBJ2-3, with TRBD2 identical over 14 bases. Germline loops: CDR1 SGHRS, CDR2 YFSETQ. Unmatched junction bases numbered 8, after V lost 1 base and J lost 10 bases. This CDR3 region has 16 residues. The CDR3 region is CASSLQGTSGSVPQYF. The CDR3 bases are TGCGCCAGCAGCTTGCAGGGGACTAGCGGGAGTGTTCCGCAGTATTTT.

The table lists this clone with a count of one. The CDR3 region is CASSSGQNYGYTF. The CDR3 region has the DNA TGTGCCAGCAGCTCGGGACAGAACTATGGCTACACCTTC. V gene TRBV12-3 or TRBV12-4 combines with J gene TRBJ1-2; TRBD1 agrees at 7 bases. J was trimmed by 2 bases and V by 6 bases; bases with no gene match: 3. The CDR3 runs to 13 residues.

This sequence joins TRBV28 and TRBJ1-4; 9 bases match TRBD1. Trimming removed 8 bases from V and 7 bases from J; junction bases left unmatched: 8. CDR1 and CDR2 from the germline V gene are MDHEN and SYDVKM. This CDR3 region has 14 residues. CDR3 nucleotides: TGTGCCAGCTGGACGGGGACAGGGTTTGAAAAACTGTTTTTT. Its translation: CASWTGTGFEKLFF. Using reference TRBV28 and TRBJ1-4 for the parts outside the CDR3, the full variable domain is DVKVTQSSRYLVKRTGEKVFLECVQDMDHENMFWYRQDPGLGLRLIYFSYDVKMKEKGDIPEGYSVSREKKERFSLILESASTNQTSMYLCASWTGTGFEKLFFGSGTQLSVL.

The chain carries TRBV28 and TRBJ2-2; 9 bases line up with TRBD1. Trimming took 6 bases from V and 4 from J; bases not matched to a gene: 3. The CDR3 covers 14 residues. Looked up from germline, CDR1 is MDHEN and CDR2 is SYDVKM. The CDR3 nucleotides are TGTGCCAGCAGCACAGGGGGCGGCACCGGGGAGCTGTTTTTT. Its translation is CASSTGGGTGELFF.

The rearrangement links TRBV7-2 to TRBJ1-1, with no clear D. Germline CDR1 SGHTA, CDR2 FQGNSA. This CDR3 has 12 residues. Trimming left V 2 bases short and J 5 bases short, with 6 bases between. In nucleotides, the CDR3 is TGTGCCAGCAGCTTAATTCGGACTGAAGCTTTCTTT. This translates into CASSLIRTEAFF.

The V and J genes are TRBV5-5 and TRBJ1-5, with TRBD1 matching over 10 bases. The CDR3 has 15 residues. Looked up from germline, CDR1 is SGHKS and CDR2 is YYEKEE (reference sequence). V lost 4 bases and J lost 1; bases outside the gene matches: 2. CDR3 sequence reads: CASSRTGGSNQPQHF. The CDR3 DNA sequence: TGTGCCAGCAGCCGGACAGGGGGAAGCAATCAGCCCCAGCATTTT.

This sequence joins TRBV6-2 or TRBV6-3 and TRBJ2-2; 9 nucleotides agree with TRBD1. Germline V gene data show CDR1 as MNHEY and CDR2 as SVGEGT. J was trimmed by 0 bases and V by 4 bases; bases with no gene match: 3. This CDR3 is 16 amino acids long. In DNA form, the CDR3 reads TGTGCCAGCAGTTTACAGGGGGCCGCGAACACCGGGGAGCTGTTTTTT. This gives the protein CASSLQGAANTGELFF.

The chain combines TRBV6-2 or TRBV6-3 with TRBJ1-5, with TRBD1 as a possible D gene (5 bases). Trimming stripped 1 base from V and 0 bases from J, with 13 bases between. CDR1 is MNHEY and CDR2 is SVGEGT in the germline V gene. There are 17 residues in the CDR3. In DNA form, the CDR3 reads TGTGCCAGCAGTTACTATACAGGAGAGCCTAGCAATCAGCCCCAGCATTTT. This encodes CASSYYTGEPSNQPQHF.

The chain combines TRBV7-9 with TRBJ1-4, with 7 bases lining up with TRBD1. This CDR3 has 16 amino acids. Germline V gene data show CDR1 as SEHNR and CDR2 as FQNEAQ (reference sequence). Unmatched junction bases numbered 8, after V lost 0 bases and J lost 7 bases. CDR3 protein: CASSLAREGAGEKLFF. DNA for the CDR3: TGTGCCAGCAGCTTAGCGCGTGAGGGGGCAGGTGAAAAACTGTTTTTT.

The chain couples TRBV19 to TRBJ2-1; 13 bases line up with TRBD2. The CDR3 length is 18 residues. Trimming at V came to 4 bases and at J to 4 bases, leaving 10 bases not matched to a gene. The germline V gene has CDR1 LNHDA and CDR2 SQIVND (reference sequence). The CDR3 sequence: CASSRTSGSISSYNEQFF. Here the CDR3 DNA reads TGTGCCAGTAGTAGGACTAGCGGGAGCATCTCGAGTTACAATGAGCAGTTCTTC. Drawing the rest from reference TRBV19 and TRBJ2-1, the complete variable domain is DGGITQSPKYLFRKEGQNVTLSCEQNLNHDAMYWYRQDPGQGLRLIYYSQIVNDFQKGDIAEGYSVSREKKESFPLTVTSAQKNPTAFYLCASSRTSGSISSYNEQFFGPGTRLTVL.

The chain uses TRBV3-1 (or the pseudogene TRBV3-2) and TRBJ1-6, with 7 bases aligning to TRBD1. Germline CDR1 and CDR2: LGHDT and YNNKEL (reference sequence). This CDR3 region has 13 residues. V gave up 1 base and J gave up 12 bases; unmatched junction bases: 3. The CDR3 DNA follows: TGTGCCAGCAGCCAAGCGCAGGGGGGACCCCTCCACTTT. Encoded protein: CASSQAQGGPLHF.

The chain links TRBV18 to TRBJ1-2; D perhaps matches TRBD1 (6 bases). The CDR3 is made up of 13 amino acids. Germline V lookup: CDR1 KGHSH, CDR2 LQKENI. V shed 6 bases and J shed 6 bases, with 14 bases lying between them. CDR3 DNA sequence: TGTGCCAGCTCGCTTAACACAGGGAATGGCTACACCTTC. This codes for CASSLNTGNGYTF.